This TCR beta chain stems from a study of OX40 agonist ivuxolimab in advanced cancers. On the study more broadly: The patients' treatment was ivuxolimab, an agonistic anti-OX40 (CD134) antibody. Points from the study as a whole: Mean expanded clone counts were higher in CD8+ than CD4+ T cells.

About this clone: Its target is not known.

Germline lookup yields CDR1 MNHEY and CDR2 SMNVEV (reference sequence). The CDR3 contains 12 residues. V shed 11 bases, J shed 5 bases, and the junction held 7 bases outside the gene matches. Sequencing was performed with immunoSEQ multiplex PCR; in TCRdb, only in-frame clones are kept and a portion is missing. Here the sample spans 60,000 to 85,000 clones, 84% being singletons. This clonotype was obtained from an adult with an advanced solid tumor such as melanoma, head and neck, liver or kidney cancer. The chain uses TRBV27 and TRBJ1-2; TRBD1 aligns across 8 bases. The sequencing used CD4+ or CD8+ T cells sorted from blood, collected in a trial of the OX40 agonist ivuxolimab. CDR3 bases: TGTGCCCGGGGGGACAGGTCATATGGCTACACCTTC. This gives the protein CARGDRSYGYTF.